This T cell receptor (beta chain) was found in a study of blood T cell repertoires in COVID-19 (dated by TCRdb to the early 2020s). Context from the whole study: Samples from collaborators originated in the United States, Italy and Spain and spanned both the acute and convalescent phases of COVID-19. The prospective study material was composed of cDNA or gDNA derived from T cells, B-cell-depleted T cells, or PBMCs. Subjects who had been exposed to COVID-19, were actively infected with it, or had recovered from it provided the deeply sampled blood TCRbeta repertoires that made up the dataset. The repertoires were released in a freely available public database intended as a resource for research on the immune response to SARS-CoV-2. Samples came from the ongoing ImmuneRACE study (first 160 participants) plus 1,254 subjects from 6 global collaborators. Sample metadata almost always included a de-identified subject ID, COVID-19 status, age in years and sex. Where available, HLA class I and class II types were obtained from metadata supplied by the sample provider rather than from assay-based typing.

Whole blood was collected in K2EDTA tubes by collaborating institutions according to the institutions' own protocols. For TCRbeta analysis, collaborators shipped samples as frozen whole blood, isolated PBMCs, or DNA extracted from either of those sample types. The CDR3 covers 15 residues, taking in both the cysteine and the phenylalanine. CDR3 DNA only is kept here, 45 bases in frame from base 1. From a lookup of the germline V gene (reference sequence), CDR1 and CDR2 are DFQATT and SNEGSKA. V is clipped by 3 bases and J by 0 bases, and the sequence between their germline boundaries is 9 bases long. Regarding this clone: Its antigen is still unknown. Per-nucleotide qualities are absent, and no much larger clonotype sits a single base away.

The full study reports these points: The quantity of clinical and demographic metadata differed by source and by participant and was supplied without curation.

TCRbeta CDR3 regions were amplified from genomic DNA by means of the immunoSEQ Assay, a bias-controlled multiplex PCR. As for the authors' bioinformatics: Nucleated cell counts per sample were estimated from amplification of reference gene primers within the assay. To quantify the absolute abundance of each unique TCRbeta CDR3 rearrangement, sequence reads were collapsed and filtered. For each sample, productive Simpson clonality was calculated as the square root of Simpson's diversity index over productive rearrangements. TCRdb limited this immuneACCESS table to in-frame rearrangements with V and J called. A share of clones is missing; checked studies link under half to unresolved V genes, and the rest is unexplained. V, J and clone size reflect that table, while D and trimming were determined from the DNA. In this sample the table shows about 110,000 clones, around 82% of which occur a single time. Approximately 16% of the sample comes from the top ten.

The chain is encoded by TRBV20-1 joined to TRBJ2-6; the best D guess is TRBD2, with 5 bases matching. The clonotype originates from a woman aged 55-70 years with acute or convalescent COVID-19. The specimen sequenced was peripheral blood. The bases read TGCAGTGCTAGTTACGGGAACTCTGGGGCCAACGTCCTGACTTTC. Translated, it gives CSASYGNSGANVLTF.